Listed below are T cell receptor beta chains from one sample, sequenced in a study of shared clonotypes between healthy human individuals. Profiling relied on immunoSEQ multiplex PCR, and the TCRdb table lists in-frame clones only, not all of them. The sample lists 2 million to 2.5 million clones; 85% to 95% were seen once. The specimen sequenced was naive CD4+ T cells from PBMCs. The receptors here all came from a man aged 18 to 35 in good health. Some clones in this sample may be carry-over from other donors' samples. Both conserved end residues are part of each CDR3.

V: TRBV27
J: TRBJ1-1
CDR3: CASSLAKNTEAFF

V: TRBV5-1
J: TRBJ1-2
CDR3: CASSLVSGAGLGGYTF

V: TRBV5-1
J: TRBJ2-7
CDR3: CASSLVQMYEQYF

V: TRBV6-5
J: TRBJ2-5
CDR3: CASLTRGGTQYF

V: TRBV18
J: TRBJ1-2
CDR3: CASSPRDDYGYTF

V: TRBV30
J: TRBJ2-6
CDR3: CAWSDWPSSSGANVLTF

V: TRBV28
J: TRBJ1-2
CDR3: CASSPKFGYTF

V: TRBV6-6
J: TRBJ2-3
CDR3: CASRTLLAGATDTQYF

V: TRBV27
J: TRBJ1-5
CDR3: CASSLSGLNSNQPQHF

V: TRBV4-1
J: TRBJ1-2
CDR3: CASSQASINYGYTF

V: TRBV28
J: TRBJ1-2
CDR3: CASSSGQGVFYGYTF

V: TRBV19
J: TRBJ2-3
CDR3: CASSAGGRASGTDTQYF

V: TRBV4-2
J: TRBJ2-3
CDR3: CASSQDPSSSGISTDTQYF

V: TRBV9
J: TRBJ2-1
CDR3: CASSVSAGAYNEQFF

V: TRBV7-2
J: TRBJ2-1
CDR3: CASSRWTSGDNEQFF

V: TRBV7-3
J: TRBJ2-1
CDR3: CASSSTSGSFNEQFF

V: TRBV9
J: TRBJ2-7
CDR3: CASSPGLSYEQYF

V: TRBV28
J: TRBJ2-4
CDR3: CASRSPGQGAKNIQYF

V: TRBV28
J: TRBJ2-1
CDR3: CASSFRTSGVHNEQFF

V: TRBV9
J: TRBJ2-1
CDR3: CASGRTSGTEQFF

V: TRBV15
J: TRBJ2-1
CDR3: CATSRVLAGPQGEQFF

V: TRBV6-5
J: TRBJ2-7
CDR3: CASSYSYAAEPQEQYF

V: TRBV2
J: TRBJ2-1
CDR3: CASSDQREGEQFF

V: TRBV20-1
J: TRBJ1-2
CDR3: CSLNVGGYTF

V: TRBV28
J: TRBJ2-7
CDR3: CASSRTSGSRYEQYF

V: TRBV10-3
J: TRBJ2-5
CDR3: CAISEGGGGYVETQYF

V: TRBV6-1
J: TRBJ1-5
CDR3: CASSERGVGNQPQHF

V: TRBV6-5
J: TRBJ2-3
CDR3: CASSYGQGKRDTQYF

V: TRBV29-1
J: TRBJ2-5
CDR3: CSVARAGGPSTTQYF

V: TRBV28
J: TRBJ2-1
CDR3: CASSLVANTRNEQFF

V: TRBV11-3
J: TRBJ2-4
CDR3: CASSNRRQSGQEIPQNIQYF

V: TRBV9
J: TRBJ2-7
CDR3: CASSVASTTSVYEQYF

V: TRBV4-2
J: TRBJ1-5
CDR3: CASSQEVAQPQHF

V: TRBV7-2
J: TRBJ2-7
CDR3: CAIQKGYGGYEQYF

V: TRBV7-9
J: TRBJ2-3
CDR3: CASSLGLPSTDTQYF

V: TRBV19
J: TRBJ2-3
CDR3: CASIGTRTDTQYF

V: TRBV13
J: TRBJ2-5
CDR3: CASSSSVIRQETQYF

V: TRBV29-1
J: TRBJ1-3
CDR3: CSVGGLSGNTIYF

V: TRBV30
J: TRBJ2-6
CDR3: CAWSVPNSGANVLTF

V: TRBV5-1
J: TRBJ2-5
CDR3: CASSLGTDMGETQYF

V: TRBV28
J: TRBJ1-5
CDR3: CASSLLFPANQPQHF

V: TRBV7-2
J: TRBJ1-2
CDR3: CASSSPGTTLGGYTF

V: TRBV19
J: TRBJ2-5
CDR3: CASSTRETQYF

V: TRBV7-2
J: TRBJ2-3
CDR3: CASSLGGSGDTQYF

V: TRBV7-3
J: TRBJ2-3
CDR3: CASSLGHTQYF

V: TRBV27
J: TRBJ1-4
CDR3: CASGRQANEKLFF

V: TRBV6-5
J: TRBJ2-5
CDR3: CASSYTQSQETQYF

V: TRBV5-5
J: TRBJ1-5
CDR3: CASCPGYTMNQPQHF